The 17 T cell receptor beta chains reported below all come from one sample, sequenced in a study of blood T cell repertoires in COVID-19. The data were produced by immunoSEQ multiplex PCR, yet TCRdb's version contains in-frame clones alone and is incomplete. The sample includes about 350,000 clones, 80% to 90% of them seen just once. The sequenced sample consisted of peripheral blood. These receptors were collected from a woman aged 50 to 65 with COVID-19, enrolled during active disease.

The rearrangement links TRBV6-1 to TRBJ1-5; 8 nucleotides align to TRBD1. The CDR3 loop spans 16 amino acids. J lost 6 bases, V lost 0 bases, and 7 bases had no gene match. Germline V gene sequence: CDR1 MNHNS, CDR2 SASEGT. CDR3 residues: CASSEAPRGRRQPQHF. In nucleotides, the CDR3 is TGTGCCAGCAGTGAAGCACCCAGGGGGCGCCGTCAGCCCCAGCATTTT.

The chain is built from TRBV7-3 and TRBJ2-1; D is perhaps TRBD2 (7 bases). Germline loops: CDR1 SGHTA, CDR2 FQGTGA. V lost 1 base to trimming and J lost 8 bases, with 18 bases between them. CDR3 size: 16 residues. The CDR3 coding sequence is TGTGCCAGCAGCTTAAAGGGGGGGACCCAACTGGATGAGCAGTTCTTC. Translated, it gives CASSLKGGTQLDEQFF.

The chain recombines TRBV6-5 with TRBJ1-6; D gene unclear. CDR1 is MNHEY and CDR2 is SVGAGI in the germline V gene. CDR3 length equals 13 residues. Trimming took 5 bases from V and 5 from J, leaving 7 bases between them. CDR3 protein: CASSLADNSPLHF. In DNA, the CDR3 is TGTGCCAGCAGTCTAGCGGATAATTCACCCCTCCACTTT.

The sample holds a few counts of this clone. The J gene is TRBJ2-3, the V gene TRBV7-9; D possibly corresponds to TRBD2 (6 bases). The V end was cut by 8 bases, the J end by 3 bases, with 15 bases between. The length of the CDR3 is 14 residues. Germline lookup yields CDR1 SEHNR and CDR2 FQNEAQ (reference sequence). The CDR3 is CASGPGTGTDTQYF. CDR3 DNA sequence: TGTGCCAGCGGTCCCGGGACTGGGACAGATACGCAGTATTTT. The full variable domain, completed using reference TRBV7-9 and TRBJ2-3, is DTGVSQNPRHKITKRGQNVTFRCDPISEHNRLYWYRQTLGQGPEFLTYFQNEAQLEKSRLLSDRFSAERPKGSFSTLEIQRTEQGDSAMYLCASGPGTGTDTQYFGPGTRLTVL.

This clone was seen only a few times. The CDR3 here is CASSYSDRGRYQPQHF. CDR3 sequence (DNA): TGTGCCAGCAGTTACTCGGACAGGGGGCGTTATCAGCCCCAGCATTTT. The chain joins TRBV6-6 to TRBJ1-5, with 11 nucleotides matching TRBD1. CDR1 and CDR2 from the germline V gene are MNHNY and SVGAGI (reference sequence). The CDR3 length is 16 residues. V trimming: 0 bases; J trimming: 5 bases; junction bases outside the gene matches: 3.

The chain couples TRBV18 to TRBJ2-1; 13 nucleotides agree with TRBD2. The ends lost 8 bases at V and 6 bases at J; junction bases unmatched: 16. CDR3 length: 18 residues. Germline V gene data show CDR1 as KGHSH and CDR2 as LQKENI. The chain's CDR3 is CASTGRGTSGTRPNEQFF. The CDR3 DNA reads as TGTGCCAGCACGGGAAGAGGGACTAGCGGGACCCGACCCAATGAGCAGTTCTTC.

This clone was seen only a few times. The V and J genes are TRBV4-1 and TRBJ1-2; TRBD1 aligns across 8 bases. The ends lost 2 bases at V and 0 bases at J; junction bases unmatched: 2. CDR3 size: 15 residues. Germline CDR1 and CDR2: MGHRA and YSYEKL. CDR3 in DNA: TGCGCCAGCAGCCAAACAGGGGGAGCTAACTATGGCTACACCTTC. It specifies CASSQTGGANYGYTF.

This chain uses TRBV6-5 with TRBJ1-5, with TRBD1 matching over 10 bases. The length of the CDR3 is 15 residues. The V segment lost 6 bases and the J segment 4 bases; nucleotides outside the gene matches: 6. Germline V lookup: CDR1 MNHEY, CDR2 SVGAGI. The CDR3 sequence: CASSSGQGGNQPQHF. In DNA form, the CDR3 reads TGTGCCAGCAGCTCCGGACAGGGGGGTAATCAGCCCCAGCATTTT.

This chain links TRBV18 with TRBJ2-3; 12 nucleotides match TRBD2. The germline CDR1 and CDR2 sequences are KGHSH and LQKENI. After removal of 3 bases from V and 4 bases from J, the junction contained 8 bases not matched to a gene. The CDR3 has 17 residues. The DNA for the CDR3 is TGTGCCAGCTCACCCCTAGCGGGAGGGCTGGGGCCAGATACGCAGTATTTT. Its translation is CASSPLAGGLGPDTQYF.

This CDR3 reads CATSALTGSGNQPQHF. The DNA for the CDR3 is TGTGCCACCAGTGCCTTGACAGGGTCGGGTAATCAGCCCCAGCATTTT. The chain joins TRBV24-1 to TRBJ1-5, with 7 positions matching TRBD1. The CDR3 extends over 16 amino acids. V lost 5 bases, J lost 4 bases, and 10 bases stayed unmatched. Germline V gene sequence: CDR1 KGHDR, CDR2 SFDVKD.

This clone showed up just once. The rearrangement links TRBV3-1 (or the pseudogene TRBV3-2) to TRBJ1-1; weak D call: TRBD1 (5 bases). The CDR3 extends over 15 amino acids. V dropped 1 base and J dropped 0 bases, with 9 bases sitting between them. Germline loops: CDR1 LGHDT, CDR2 YNNKEL (reference sequence). The CDR3 loop is CASSQVEGMNTEAFF. Here the CDR3 DNA reads TGTGCCAGCAGCCAAGTGGAGGGGATGAACACTGAAGCTTTCTTT.

A single count supports this clone. The rearrangement uses TRBV2 and TRBJ2-1; TRBD2 might be the D (5 bases). The V end was cut by 1 base, the J end by 2 bases, with 12 bases between. Germline CDR1 is SNHLY and CDR2 is FYNNEI. The CDR3 loop spans 16 amino acids. This CDR3 reads CASSEVSSGPYNEQFF. DNA of the CDR3: TGTGCCAGCAGTGAAGTTTCCAGCGGACCCTACAATGAGCAGTTCTTC.

The gene calls are TRBV2 and TRBJ2-7, with a weak D call TRBD1 (6 bases). This CDR3 is built from 11 residues. The V and J ends lost 6 bases and 6 bases respectively, with 9 bases between them. The germline V gene has CDR1 SNHLY and CDR2 FYNNEI. The CDR3, as DNA: TGTGCCAGCAGGAACAGGGTCGAGCAGTACTTC. Translating it yields CASRNRVEQYF.

This chain joins TRBV6-6 and TRBJ2-2; TRBD2 might be the D (5 bases). Germline lookup yields CDR1 MNHNY and CDR2 SVGAGI (reference sequence). The CDR3 extends over 13 amino acids. V was pared by 6 bases and J by 7 bases, with 12 bases between. The CDR3 here is CASSYTRDGELFF. CDR3 coding DNA: TGTGCCAGCAGCTACACCCGGGACGGGGAGCTGTTTTTT.

The CDR3 protein is CAIGLGQGGSNEQFF. The CDR3 DNA is TGTGCCATCGGTCTGGGCCAGGGTGGCTCCAATGAGCAGTTCTTC. The chain combines TRBV10-3 with TRBJ2-1; TRBD1 might be the D (5 bases). Trimming cost V 8 bases and J 6 bases, with 20 bases left between them. The CDR3 is 15 residues long. Germline V gene data show CDR1 as ENHRY and CDR2 as SYGVKD.

The V and J genes are TRBV2 and TRBJ1-6, with 7 bases lining up with TRBD1. V shed 5 bases and J 10 bases; nucleotides not matched to a gene: 11. Germline V CDR1 and CDR2: SNHLY, FYNNEI. This CDR3 comprises 15 residues. The CDR3 loop is CASSPLTGTESPLHF. As DNA, the CDR3 is TGTGCCAGCAGTCCCCTGACAGGGACGGAGTCACCCCTCCACTTT.

This chain uses TRBV6-4 with TRBJ2-3, with a tentative D call TRBD1 (6 bases). Trimming removed 4 bases at V and 3 bases at J, with 11 bases between. Germline assignment: CDR1 MRHNA and CDR2 SNTAGT. CDR3 size: 14 residues. In DNA form, the CDR3 reads TGTGCCAGCAGTGTCCAGGGGTCGACAGATACGCAGTATTTT. It encodes CASSVQGSTDTQYF.